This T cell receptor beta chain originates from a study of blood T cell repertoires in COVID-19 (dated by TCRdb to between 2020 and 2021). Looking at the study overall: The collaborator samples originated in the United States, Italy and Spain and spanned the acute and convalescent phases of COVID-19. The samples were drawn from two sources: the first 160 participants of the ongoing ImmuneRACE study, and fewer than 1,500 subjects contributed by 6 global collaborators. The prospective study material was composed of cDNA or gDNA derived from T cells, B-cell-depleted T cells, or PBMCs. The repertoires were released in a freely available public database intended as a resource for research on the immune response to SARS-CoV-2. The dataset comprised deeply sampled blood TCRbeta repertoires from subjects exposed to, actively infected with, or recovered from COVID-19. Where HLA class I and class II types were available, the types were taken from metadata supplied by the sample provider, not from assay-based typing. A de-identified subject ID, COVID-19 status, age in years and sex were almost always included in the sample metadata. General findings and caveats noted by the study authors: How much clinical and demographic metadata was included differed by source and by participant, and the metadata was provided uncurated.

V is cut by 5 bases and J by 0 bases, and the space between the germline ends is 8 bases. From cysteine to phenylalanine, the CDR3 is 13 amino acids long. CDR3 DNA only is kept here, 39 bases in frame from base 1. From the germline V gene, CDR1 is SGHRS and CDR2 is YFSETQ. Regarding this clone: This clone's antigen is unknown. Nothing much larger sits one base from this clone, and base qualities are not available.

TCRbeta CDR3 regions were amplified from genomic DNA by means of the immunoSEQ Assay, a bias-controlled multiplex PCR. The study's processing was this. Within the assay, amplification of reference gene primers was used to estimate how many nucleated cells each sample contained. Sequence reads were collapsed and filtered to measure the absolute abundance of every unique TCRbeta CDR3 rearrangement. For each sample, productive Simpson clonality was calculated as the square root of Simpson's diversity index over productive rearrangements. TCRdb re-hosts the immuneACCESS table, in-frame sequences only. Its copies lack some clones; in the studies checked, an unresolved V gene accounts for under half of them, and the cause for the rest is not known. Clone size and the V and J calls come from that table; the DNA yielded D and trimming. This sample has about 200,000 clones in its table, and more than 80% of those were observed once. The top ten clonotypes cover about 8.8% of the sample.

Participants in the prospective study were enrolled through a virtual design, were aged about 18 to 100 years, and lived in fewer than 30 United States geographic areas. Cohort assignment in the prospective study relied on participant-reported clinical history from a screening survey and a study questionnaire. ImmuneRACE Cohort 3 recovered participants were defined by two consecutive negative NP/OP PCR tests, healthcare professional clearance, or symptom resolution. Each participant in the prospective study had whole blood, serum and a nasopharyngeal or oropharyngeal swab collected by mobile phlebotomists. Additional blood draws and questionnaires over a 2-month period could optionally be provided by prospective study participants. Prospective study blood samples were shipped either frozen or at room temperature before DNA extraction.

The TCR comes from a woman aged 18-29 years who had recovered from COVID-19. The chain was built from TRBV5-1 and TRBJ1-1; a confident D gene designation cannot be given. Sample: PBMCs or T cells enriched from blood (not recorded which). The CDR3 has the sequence CASRLTMNTEAFF. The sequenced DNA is TGCGCCAGCAGATTAACTATGAACACTGAAGCTTTCTTT.